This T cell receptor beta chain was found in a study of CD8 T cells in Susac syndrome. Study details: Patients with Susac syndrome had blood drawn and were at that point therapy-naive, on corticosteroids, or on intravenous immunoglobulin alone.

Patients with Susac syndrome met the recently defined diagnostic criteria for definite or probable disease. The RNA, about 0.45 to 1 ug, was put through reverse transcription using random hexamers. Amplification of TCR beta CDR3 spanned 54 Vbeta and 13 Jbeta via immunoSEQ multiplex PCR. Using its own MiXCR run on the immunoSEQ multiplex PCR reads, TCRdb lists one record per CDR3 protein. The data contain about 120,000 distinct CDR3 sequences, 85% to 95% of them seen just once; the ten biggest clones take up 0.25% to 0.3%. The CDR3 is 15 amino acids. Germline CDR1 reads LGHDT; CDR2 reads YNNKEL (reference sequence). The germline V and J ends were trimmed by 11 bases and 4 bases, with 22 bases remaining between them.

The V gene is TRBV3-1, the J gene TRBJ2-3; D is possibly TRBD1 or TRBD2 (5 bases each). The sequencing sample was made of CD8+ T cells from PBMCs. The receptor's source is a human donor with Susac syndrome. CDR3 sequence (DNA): TGTGCCTCCACCCGGGACGTAAGGTTTGCAGATACGCAGTATTTT. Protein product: CASTRDVRFADTQYF.